The next 29 T cell receptor beta chains were all read from a single sample in a study of blood T cell repertoires in COVID-19. Sequencing was performed with immunoSEQ multiplex PCR; in TCRdb, only in-frame clones are kept and a portion is missing. The sample consists of 300,000 or so clones, 65% to 85% of them appearing once. Source material: peripheral blood. The receptors were sampled from a woman in her forties or fifties with acute or convalescent COVID-19.

This clone has a handful of counts. The rearrangement links TRBV7-9 to TRBJ1-5, with 10 bases that match TRBD1. V lost 4 bases and J lost 7; bases outside the gene matches: 19. This CDR3 spans 19 amino acids. Per germline, CDR1 SEHNR and CDR2 FQNEAQ (reference sequence). The CDR3, as DNA: TGTGCCAGCAGCTCCTTATCTATCTCGACAGGGGGCATTGGGCAGCCCCAGCATTTT. Residues: CASSSLSISTGGIGQPQHF. Variable domain in full (rest from reference TRBV7-9 and TRBJ1-5): DTGVSQNPRHKITKRGQNVTFRCDPISEHNRLYWYRQTLGQGPEFLTYFQNEAQLEKSRLLSDRFSAERPKGSFSTLEIQRTEQGDSAMYLCASSSLSISTGGIGQPQHFGDGTRLSIL.

The V and J genes are TRBV5-1 and TRBJ1-2; TRBD1 is a possible D gene (5 bases). Per the germline V gene, CDR1 is SGHRS and CDR2 is YFSETQ. The ends were cut back, 1 base at V and 2 bases at J, with 9 bases in the middle. The CDR3 sequence is 14 residues long. The CDR3 spells CASSLFPGNYGYTF. CDR3 nucleotide sequence: TGCGCCAGCAGCTTGTTTCCAGGGAACTATGGCTACACCTTC.

V and J are TRBV10-3 and TRBJ2-1; a weak D match, TRBD1 (5 bases). The CDR3 totals 17 residues. Looked up from germline, CDR1 is ENHRY and CDR2 is SYGVKD. Trimming took off 0 bases at V and 0 bases at J, with 12 bases between the two ends. The chain's CDR3 is CAISESREGSSYNEQFF. The CDR3, as DNA: TGTGCCATCAGTGAGTCCAGGGAAGGTAGCTCCTACAATGAGCAGTTCTTC.

The chain carries TRBV5-4 and TRBJ1-4; 10 nucleotides line up with TRBD1. The CDR3 extends over 14 amino acids. With V trimmed by 3 bases and J by 7 bases, 3 bases remained unmatched. CDR1 and CDR2 (germline): SGHNT, YYREEE (reference sequence). The CDR3 DNA reads TGTGCCAGCAGCTCGCGACAGGGGGCTGAAAAACTGTTTTTT. This gives the protein CASSSRQGAEKLFF.

The chain employs TRBV6-5 and TRBJ2-7; TRBD1 might be the D (6 bases). This CDR3 is built from 14 residues. V lost 2 bases, J lost 2 bases, and 10 bases lay in between. CDR1 and CDR2 (germline): MNHEY, SVGAGI. This CDR3 is CASSYKAGAYEQYV. CDR3 nucleotide sequence: TGTGCCAGCAGTTACAAGGCAGGGGCCTACGAGCAGTACGTC.

This CDR3 reads CASSSRASGNTIYF. The CDR3 nucleotides are TGTGCCAGCAGCTCCAGGGCCTCTGGAAACACCATATATTTT. This rearrangement joins TRBV27 to TRBJ1-3; tentative D call: TRBD1 (5 bases). There are 14 residues in the CDR3. Germline V gene data show CDR1 as MNHEY and CDR2 as SMNVEV (reference sequence). V was clipped by 6 bases and J by 0 bases, with 9 bases between them.

The chain recombines TRBV6-6 with TRBJ1-3, with D hard to call. This CDR3 region has 14 residues. The germline V and J ends were trimmed by 2 bases and 3 bases, with 8 bases remaining between them. Germline lookup yields CDR1 MNHNY and CDR2 SVGAGI (reference sequence). The chain's CDR3 is CASSYEAVGNTIYF. In nucleotides, the CDR3 is TGTGCCAGCAGTTACGAGGCGGTTGGAAACACCATATATTTT.

CDR3 amino acids: CASSSSTGDGYTF. CDR3 in DNA: TGTGCCAGCAGCTCCTCGACAGGGGATGGCTACACCTTC. The chain recombines TRBV7-2 with TRBJ1-2; 8 bases are a match to TRBD1. This CDR3 is built from 13 residues. Trimming removed 4 bases from V and 6 bases from J; junction bases left unmatched: 4. Germline V gene data show CDR1 as SGHTA and CDR2 as FQGNSA.

This chain links TRBV27 with TRBJ1-2; 7 bases fit TRBD1. This CDR3 contains 15 residues. V lost 4 bases to trimming and J lost 8 bases; unmatched junction nucleotides: 13. Germline values: CDR1 MNHEY, CDR2 SMNVEV (reference sequence). The CDR3 is CASSSMTATGHGYTF. As DNA, the CDR3 is TGTGCCAGCAGTTCAATGACCGCGACAGGGCACGGCTACACCTTC.

The rearrangement links TRBV18 to TRBJ1-1, with D uncertain. The CDR3 is made up of 14 amino acids. Trimming took 5 bases from V and 3 from J, leaving 13 bases between them. CDR1 KGHSH and CDR2 LQKENI come from the germline V gene. The CDR3 sequence is CASSSAGLDTEAFF. The CDR3 DNA reads TGTGCCAGCTCATCTGCGGGGTTGGACACTGAAGCTTTCTTT. The entire variable domain, with the rest obtained from reference TRBV18 and TRBJ1-1, is as follows: NAGVMQNPRHLVRRRGQEARLRCSPMKGHSHVYWYRQLPEEGLKFMVYLQKENIIDESGMPKERFSAEFPKEGPSILRIQQVVRGDSAAYFCASSSAGLDTEAFFGQGTRLTVV.

The chain has TRBV30 and TRBJ1-2; TRBD1 matches 7 bases. Germline CDR1 reads GTSNPN; CDR2 reads SVGIG (reference sequence). The junction had 3 bases not matched to a gene; V was cut back by 0 bases and J by 2 bases. The CDR3 loop spans 14 amino acids. CDR3 residues: CAWSVGRGNYGYTF. The CDR3 DNA reads as TGTGCCTGGAGTGTGGGCAGGGGGAACTATGGCTACACCTTC.

V usage is TRBV6-2 or TRBV6-3 and J usage is TRBJ2-5, with 8 bases fitting TRBD2. This CDR3 region has 17 residues. After removal of 6 bases from V and 0 bases from J, the junction contained 12 bases not matched to a gene. Germline V gives CDR1 MNHEY, CDR2 SVGEGT. This CDR3 reads CASSPLGGGPDQETQYF. The CDR3 DNA reads as TGTGCCAGCAGCCCCCTCGGGGGGGGACCAGACCAAGAGACCCAGTACTTC.

The rearrangement joins TRBV12-3 or TRBV12-4 to TRBJ1-3, with no clear D. The CDR3 covers 13 residues. V lost 5 bases to trimming and J lost 7 bases, with 12 bases between them. The CDR3 spells CASSRRGINTIYF. The CDR3 nucleotides are TGTGCCAGCAGTCGGAGAGGGATCAACACCATATATTTT.

The genes are TRBV2 and TRBJ1-3; D unresolved. This CDR3 comprises 14 residues. Germline loops: CDR1 SNHLY, CDR2 FYNNEI. V shed 4 bases and J shed 1 base, with 8 bases lying between them. The CDR3 loop is CASSGADSGNTIYF. The CDR3 DNA follows: TGTGCCAGCAGTGGGGCAGATTCTGGAAACACCATATATTTT.

The chain carries TRBV29-1 and TRBJ2-3; D is ambiguous. Trimming stripped 6 bases from V and 6 bases from J, with 10 bases between. The CDR3 length is 11 residues. Looked up from germline, CDR1 is SQVTM and CDR2 is ANQGSEA. For the CDR3, the DNA is TGCAGCGTACTCTACGTGGATACGCAGTATTTT. Amino acids: CSVLYVDTQYF.

About this clone itself: The same CDR3 is also encoded by other DNA sequences in this sample. The rearrangement uses TRBV5-4 and TRBJ2-2, with 8 bases that match TRBD1. After removal of 1 base from V and 2 bases from J, the junction contained 1 base not matched to a gene. CDR1 and CDR2 from the germline V gene are SGHNT and YYREEE (reference sequence). The CDR3 has 15 residues. The CDR3 nucleotides are TGTGCCAGCAGCTTGTCAGGGGGCAACACCGGGGAGCTGTTTTTT. Protein sequence: CASSLSGGNTGELFF.

This clone has a single count. The CDR3 DNA follows: TGTGCCAGCAGCTCCACCCCACTTTCGGGACAGAGAAATTCACCCCTCCACTTT. This codes for CASSSTPLSGQRNSPLHF. The chain combines TRBV21-1 with TRBJ1-6; TRBD1 was called by the table and not checked on the DNA. TRBV21-1 is given as a pseudogene. The CDR3 is made up of 18 amino acids.

V is TRBV29-1 and J is TRBJ2-5; tentative D call: TRBD1 (5 bases). V shed 5 bases and J shed 5 bases, with 12 bases lying between them. The CDR3 consists of 12 residues. Germline V gene data show CDR1 as SQVTM and CDR2 as ANQGSEA. CDR3 coding DNA: TGCAGCGTTAAGACAGATCCGGAGACCCAGTACTTC. This translates into CSVKTDPETQYF.

The chain carries TRBV5-8 and TRBJ2-6; D gene ambiguous. The ends were cut back, 1 base at V and 0 bases at J, with 5 bases in the middle. The CDR3 runs 15 residues. Germline CDR1 and CDR2: SGHTS and YDEGEE. Here the CDR3 reads CASSLFGSGANVLTF. In DNA, the CDR3 is TGTGCCAGCAGCTTGTTCGGCTCTGGGGCCAACGTCCTGACTTTC. Using reference TRBV5-8 and TRBJ2-6 for the parts outside the CDR3, the full variable domain is EAGVTQSPTHLIKTRGQQATLRCSPISGHTSVYWYQQALGLGLQFLLWYDEGEERNRGNFPPRFSGRQFPNYSSELNVNALELEDSALYLCASSLFGSGANVLTFGAGSRLTVL.

V usage is TRBV30 and J usage is TRBJ2-3; TRBD2 agrees at 9 bases. Germline V lookup: CDR1 GTSNPN, CDR2 SVGIG (reference sequence). This CDR3 spans 15 amino acids. V shed 4 bases, J shed 6 bases, and the junction held 11 bases outside the gene matches. CDR3 loop: CAWTPHLAGSDTQYF. The CDR3 nucleotides are TGTGCCTGGACCCCCCATCTAGCGGGAAGCGATACGCAGTATTTT.

The rearrangement uses TRBV5-1 and TRBJ1-6; a possible D gene is TRBD1 (5 bases). The CDR3 sequence is 14 residues long. Germline V gene data show CDR1 as SGHRS and CDR2 as YFSETQ. With 6 bases removed from V and 13 bases from J, the gap between germline ends came to 20 bases. The CDR3 spells CASTADGAGGPLHF. The CDR3 bases are TGCGCCAGCACCGCGGACGGGGCTGGGGGGCCCCTCCACTTT.

The rearrangement joins TRBV15 to TRBJ1-4, with 7 bases that match TRBD1. With V trimmed by 4 bases and J by 7 bases, 0 bases remained unmatched. Per germline, CDR1 LNHNV and CDR2 YYDKDF (reference sequence). The CDR3 spans 12 residues. CDR3 region: CATSNRGEKLFF. CDR3 in DNA: TGTGCCACCAGCAACAGGGGTGAAAAACTGTTTTTT.

The chain couples TRBV6-6 to TRBJ2-3; the match to TRBD1 covers 9 bases. Trimming removed 4 bases from V and 10 bases from J; junction bases left unmatched: 3. The CDR3 extends over 12 amino acids. The germline CDR1 and CDR2 sequences are MNHNY and SVGAGI (reference sequence). The CDR3 DNA is TGTGCCAGCAGTTTACAGGGGGCCTCGCAGTATTTT. It encodes CASSLQGASQYF.

CDR3 region: CASSMGQGAYTDTQYF. DNA of the CDR3: TGTGCCAGCAGCATGGGTCAGGGGGCCTACACAGATACGCAGTATTTT. The rearrangement links TRBV5-8 to TRBJ2-3; 8 bases map to TRBD1. This CDR3 comprises 16 residues. With 4 bases clipped from V and 2 bases from J, the junction kept 9 bases outside the gene matches. Germline CDR1 SGHTS, CDR2 YDEGEE.

The chain joins TRBV15 to TRBJ2-7; 7 bases map to TRBD2. V lost 1 base, J lost 2 bases, and 8 bases stayed unmatched. Germline CDR1 LNHNV, CDR2 YYDKDF (reference sequence). The CDR3 loop spans 16 amino acids. CDR3 loop: CATSRGYSSGPYEQYF. CDR3 in DNA: TGTGCCACCAGCAGAGGTTATAGTAGCGGGCCCTACGAGCAGTACTTC.

The chain carries TRBV5-4 and TRBJ2-5; D perhaps matches TRBD2 (5 bases). The CDR3 spans 14 residues. V was clipped by 0 bases and J by 4 bases, with 10 bases between them. Germline assignment: CDR1 SGHNT and CDR2 YYREEE (reference sequence). The CDR3 is CASSLAGVRETQYF. The CDR3 region has the DNA TGTGCCAGCAGCTTGGCCGGGGTGCGAGAGACCCAGTACTTC.

The V gene is TRBV29-1, the J gene TRBJ1-1; tentatively, D is TRBD1 (6 bases). The germline V and J ends were trimmed by 3 bases and 4 bases, with 15 bases remaining between them. CDR3 length equals 14 residues. Germline loops: CDR1 SQVTM, CDR2 ANQGSEA. The CDR3: CSVESWDTLTEAFF. The CDR3 nucleotides read TGCAGCGTTGAGTCCTGGGACACCCTCACTGAAGCTTTCTTT.

The V and J genes are TRBV18 and TRBJ1-1, with 7 bases aligning to TRBD1. The V segment lost 3 bases and the J segment 3 bases; nucleotides outside the gene matches: 10. Germline CDR1 reads KGHSH; CDR2 reads LQKENI. CDR3 length: 16 residues. The CDR3 nucleotides are TGTGCCAGCTCACCTTTCGGGACAGTCGGAGACACTGAAGCTTTCTTT. Encoded protein: CASSPFGTVGDTEAFF.

This clone has only one observation. This chain uses TRBV19 with TRBJ1-3; unclear D gene. The CDR3 has 14 amino acids. Between the trimmed V and J ends, which lost 1 base and 3 bases, there was a span of 7 bases. Per the germline V gene, CDR1 is LNHDA and CDR2 is SQIVND (reference sequence). Here the CDR3 DNA reads TGTGCCAGTAGTATAGGCTTCAGTGGAAACACCATATATTTT. Encoded protein: CASSIGFSGNTIYF.